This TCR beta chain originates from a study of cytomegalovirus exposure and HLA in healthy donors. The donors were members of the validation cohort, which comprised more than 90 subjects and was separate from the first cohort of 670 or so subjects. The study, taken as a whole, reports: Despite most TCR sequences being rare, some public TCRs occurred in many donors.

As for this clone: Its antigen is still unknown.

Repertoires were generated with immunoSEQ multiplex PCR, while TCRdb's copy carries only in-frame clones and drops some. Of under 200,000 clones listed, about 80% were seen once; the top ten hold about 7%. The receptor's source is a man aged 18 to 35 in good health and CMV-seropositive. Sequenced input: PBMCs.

Here the CDR3 DNA reads TGTGCCAGCAGCCACCCGAAAGGGGCGGAGGGACAGTTCTTC. Translating it yields CASSHPKGAEGQFF. This sequence joins TRBV11-1 and TRBJ2-1; weak D call: TRBD2 (6 bases). CDR1 and CDR2 from the germline V gene are SGHAT and FQDESV (reference sequence). The CDR3 is 14 amino acids. V lost 5 bases, J lost 13 bases, and 21 bases lay in between.